This T cell receptor (beta chain) was sequenced during a study of cytomegalovirus exposure and HLA in healthy donors. Study-level background: Most donors, around 81% of 350 to 450 genotyped, fell in the Caucasian-associated ancestry cluster.

General observations from the study: Common viral pathogens were later found to be apparently linked to several of the most significant clusters. Researchers reported from a later analysis that most CMV-associated TCR beta chains appeared HLA-restricted.

This clone has more than one count but fewer than ten. Its antigen is unidentified. The PCR had 60 Vbeta and 13 Jbeta primers. In the original analysis: Later work found 65 million to 100 million unique TCR beta chains, with some 11 million shared. Produced via immunoSEQ multiplex PCR; TCRdb's table is partial and in-frame only. That table gives V, J and clone size, and the DNA gave D and trimming. The table includes tens of thousands of clones, about 53% detected once. The V gene end was trimmed by 1 base and the J gene end by 7 bases; junction bases not matched to a gene: 8. CDR1 is MNHEY and CDR2 is SVGAGI in the germline V gene. There are 15 residues in the CDR3.

The chain has TRBV6-5 and TRBJ2-5; 8 nucleotides line up with TRBD1. The sequence was obtained from a woman between 40 and 50 years old in good health and CMV-seropositive. The sample was PBMCs. The chain's CDR3 is CASSYLGTGAGTQYF. The CDR3 nucleotides are TGTGCCAGCAGTTACTTGGGGACAGGAGCCGGGACCCAGTACTTC.